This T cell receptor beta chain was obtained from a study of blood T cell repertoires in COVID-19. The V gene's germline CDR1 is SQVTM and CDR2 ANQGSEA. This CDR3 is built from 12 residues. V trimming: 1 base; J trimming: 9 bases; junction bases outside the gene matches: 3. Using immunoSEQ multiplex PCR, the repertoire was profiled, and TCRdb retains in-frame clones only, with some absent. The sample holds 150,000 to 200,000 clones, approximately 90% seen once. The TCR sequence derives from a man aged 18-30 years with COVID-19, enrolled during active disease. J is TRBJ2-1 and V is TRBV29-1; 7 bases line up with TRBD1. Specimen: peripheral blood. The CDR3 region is CSVEVRQGEQFF. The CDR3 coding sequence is TGCAGCGTTGAAGTAAGACAGGGTGAGCAGTTCTTC.